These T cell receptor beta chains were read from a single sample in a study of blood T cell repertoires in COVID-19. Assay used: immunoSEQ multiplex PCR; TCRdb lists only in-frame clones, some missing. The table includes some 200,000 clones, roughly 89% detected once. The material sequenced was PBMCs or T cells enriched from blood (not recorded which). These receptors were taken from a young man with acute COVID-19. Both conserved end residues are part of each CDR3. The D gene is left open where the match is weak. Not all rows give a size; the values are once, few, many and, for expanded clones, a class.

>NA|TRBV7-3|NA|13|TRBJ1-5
CASSYTYGQPQHF
TGTGCCAGCAGCTATACGTACGGTCAGCCCCAGCATTTT
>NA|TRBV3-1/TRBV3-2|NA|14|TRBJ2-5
CASSQHSNQETQYF
TGTGCCAGCAGCCAGCACAGCAACCAAGAGACCCAGTACTTC
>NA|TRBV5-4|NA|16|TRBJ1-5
CASSLGGGHSNQPQHF
TGTGCCAGCAGCTTGGGAGGAGGCCATAGCAATCAGCCCCAGCATTTT
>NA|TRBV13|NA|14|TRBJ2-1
CASSPGTSLDEQFF
TGTGCCAGCAGCCCTGGGACTTCCCTGGATGAGCAGTTCTTC
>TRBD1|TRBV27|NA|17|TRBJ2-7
CASSLFGQGQTSYEQYF
TGTGCCAGCAGTTTATTCGGACAGGGGCAAACCTCCTACGAGCAGTACTTC
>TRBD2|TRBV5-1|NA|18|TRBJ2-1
CASSGTGVPSGIFDEQFF
TGCGCCAGCAGCGGAACAGGGGTCCCTAGCGGGATATTCGATGAGCAGTTCTTC
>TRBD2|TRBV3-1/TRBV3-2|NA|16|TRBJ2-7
CASSQDSGTEPYEQYF
TGTGCCAGCAGCCAAGATAGCGGGACTGAACCCTACGAGCAGTACTTC
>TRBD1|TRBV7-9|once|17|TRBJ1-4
CASSLWGQGGTNEKLFF
TGTGCCAGCAGCTTATGGGGACAGGGAGGGACTAATGAAAAACTGTTTTTT
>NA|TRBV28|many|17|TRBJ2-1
CASSSSDAGGSYNEQFF
NA
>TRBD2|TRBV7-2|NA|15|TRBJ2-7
CASSLTGLAGAEQYF
TGTGCCAGCAGCTTAACTGGGCTAGCGGGAGCCGAGCAGTACTTC
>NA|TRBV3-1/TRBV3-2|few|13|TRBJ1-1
CASSQTAGGEAFF
TGTGCCAGCAGCCAGACCGCCGGGGGTGAAGCTTTCTTT
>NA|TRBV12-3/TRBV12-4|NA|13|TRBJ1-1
CASSPGQNTEAFF
TGTGCCAGCAGTCCGGGACAAAACACTGAAGCTTTCTTT
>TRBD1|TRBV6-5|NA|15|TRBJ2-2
CASRLDRLVTGELFF
TGTGCCAGCAGGCTGGACAGGCTGGTCACCGGGGAGCTGTTTTTT
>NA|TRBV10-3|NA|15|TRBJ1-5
CAISEKLFSNQPQHF
TGTGCCATCAGTGAAAAGCTTTTTAGCAATCAGCCCCAGCATTTT